This T cell receptor beta chain is from a study of a mutant IDH1 vaccine in newly diagnosed glioma. For the study at large: The timing of visit V12 was week 35, and that of visit V13 was week 47.

Sequenced by immunoSEQ multiplex PCR; TCRdb stores in-frame clones only, minus some. The sample lists tens of thousands of clones; about four fifths were seen once. As to this clone: The target antigen is unknown.

The time point is: week 47, end of study. It was 300 ug of mutant IDH1 20-mer peptide that made up each vaccine dose, given with topical imiquimod. Trimming removed 9 bases at V and 5 bases at J, with 16 bases between. CDR3 size: 14 residues. Germline-derived CDR1 and CDR2 are MNHNS and SASEGT. The sample was PBMCs, taken from a glioma patient whose treatment included an IDH1 peptide vaccine. The gene calls are TRBV6-1 and TRBJ1-4, with D maybe TRBD1 (5 bases). This sequence was found in a man aged 40-49 years with glioma. Some clones in this sample may be carry-over from other donors' samples. As DNA, the CDR3 is TGTGCCAGTCGTTCCGGGACGGGGAATGAAAAACTGTTTTTT. This sequence encodes CASRSGTGNEKLFF.